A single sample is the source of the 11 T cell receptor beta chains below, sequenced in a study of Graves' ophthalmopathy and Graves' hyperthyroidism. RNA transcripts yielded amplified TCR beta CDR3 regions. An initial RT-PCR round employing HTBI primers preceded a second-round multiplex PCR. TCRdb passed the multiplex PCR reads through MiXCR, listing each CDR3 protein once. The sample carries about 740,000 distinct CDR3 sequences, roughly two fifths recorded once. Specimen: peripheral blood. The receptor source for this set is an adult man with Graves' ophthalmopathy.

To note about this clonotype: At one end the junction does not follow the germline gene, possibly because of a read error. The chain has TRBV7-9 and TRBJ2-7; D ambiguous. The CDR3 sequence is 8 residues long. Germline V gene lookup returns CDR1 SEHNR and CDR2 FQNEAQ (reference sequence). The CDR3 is CASSRTDF. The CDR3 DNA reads TGTGCCAGCAGCCGGACGGACTTC.

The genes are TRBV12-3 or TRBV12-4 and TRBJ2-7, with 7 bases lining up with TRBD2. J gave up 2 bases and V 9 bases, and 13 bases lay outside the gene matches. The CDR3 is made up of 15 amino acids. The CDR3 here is CASSIQAGSAYEQYF. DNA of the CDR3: TGTGCCAGTAGTATCCAAGCGGGATCGGCCTACGAGCAGTACTTC.

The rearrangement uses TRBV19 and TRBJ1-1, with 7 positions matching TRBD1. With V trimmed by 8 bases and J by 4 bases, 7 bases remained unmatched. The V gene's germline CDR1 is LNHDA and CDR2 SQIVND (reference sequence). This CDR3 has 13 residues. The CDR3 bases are TGTGCCAGTTCCGGGACAGTTAGCACTGAAGCTTTCTTT. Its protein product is CASSGTVSTEAFF.

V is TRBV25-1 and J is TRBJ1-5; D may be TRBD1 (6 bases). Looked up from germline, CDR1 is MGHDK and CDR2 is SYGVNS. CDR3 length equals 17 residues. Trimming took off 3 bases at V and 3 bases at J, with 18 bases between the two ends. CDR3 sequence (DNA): TGTGCCAGCAGTGAGAACAGGGTCGGACACATCAATCAGCCCCAGCATTTT. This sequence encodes CASSENRVGHINQPQHF.

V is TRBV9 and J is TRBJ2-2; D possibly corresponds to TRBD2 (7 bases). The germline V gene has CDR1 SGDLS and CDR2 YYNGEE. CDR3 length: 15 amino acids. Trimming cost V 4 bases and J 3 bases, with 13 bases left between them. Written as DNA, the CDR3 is TGTGCCAGCAGCACGGGGGGCCCCGACACCGGGGAGCTGTTTTTT. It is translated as CASSTGGPDTGELFF.

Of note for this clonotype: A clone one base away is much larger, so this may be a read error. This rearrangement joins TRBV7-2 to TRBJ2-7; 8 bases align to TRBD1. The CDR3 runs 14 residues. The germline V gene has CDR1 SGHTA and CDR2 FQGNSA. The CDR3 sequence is CASRLARTGKEQYF. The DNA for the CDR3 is TGTGCCAGCCGCTTAGCCCGGACAGGGAAAGAGCAGTACTTC. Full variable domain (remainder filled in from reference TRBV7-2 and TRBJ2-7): GAGVSQSPSNKVTEKGKDVELRCDPISGHTALYWYRQSLGQGLEFLIYFQGNSAPDKSGLPSDRFSAERTGGSVSTLTIQRTQQEDSAVYLCASRLARTGKEQYFGPGTRLTVT.

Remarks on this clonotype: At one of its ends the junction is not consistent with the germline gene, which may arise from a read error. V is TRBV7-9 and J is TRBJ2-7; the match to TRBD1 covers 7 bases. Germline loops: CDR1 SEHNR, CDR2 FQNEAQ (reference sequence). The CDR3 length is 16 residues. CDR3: CASSQDLRTGRYEQYF. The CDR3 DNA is TGCGCCAGCAGCCAAGACCTTCGGACAGGCCGTTACGAGCAGTACTTC. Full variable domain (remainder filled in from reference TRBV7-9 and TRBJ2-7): DTGVSQNPRHKITKRGQNVTFRCDPISEHNRLYWYRQTLGQGPEFLTYFQNEAQLEKSRLLSDRFSAERPKGSFSTLEIQRTEQGDSAMYLCASSQDLRTGRYEQYFGPGTRLTVT.

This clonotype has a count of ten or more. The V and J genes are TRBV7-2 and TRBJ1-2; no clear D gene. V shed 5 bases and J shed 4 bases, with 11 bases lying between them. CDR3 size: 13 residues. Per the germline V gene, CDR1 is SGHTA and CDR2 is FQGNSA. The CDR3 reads CASSPGNRYGYTF. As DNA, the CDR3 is TGTGCCAGCAGCCCGGGCAACCGCTATGGCTACACCTTC.

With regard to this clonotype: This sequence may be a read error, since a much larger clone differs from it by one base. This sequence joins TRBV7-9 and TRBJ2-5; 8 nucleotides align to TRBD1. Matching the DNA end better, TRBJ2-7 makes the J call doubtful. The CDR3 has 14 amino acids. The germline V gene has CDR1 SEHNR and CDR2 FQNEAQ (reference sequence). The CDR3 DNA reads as TGTGCCAGCAGGGTCGGGACAGGCTCCTACGAGCAGTACTTC. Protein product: CASRVGTGSYEQYF.

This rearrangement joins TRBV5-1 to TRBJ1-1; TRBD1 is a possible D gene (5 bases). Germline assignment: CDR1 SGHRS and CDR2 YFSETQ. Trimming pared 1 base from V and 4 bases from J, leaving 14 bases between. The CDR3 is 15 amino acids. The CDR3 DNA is TGCGCCAGCAGCTTGAATCGCTTCGGGGGCACTGAAGCTTTCTTT. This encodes CASSLNRFGGTEAFF.

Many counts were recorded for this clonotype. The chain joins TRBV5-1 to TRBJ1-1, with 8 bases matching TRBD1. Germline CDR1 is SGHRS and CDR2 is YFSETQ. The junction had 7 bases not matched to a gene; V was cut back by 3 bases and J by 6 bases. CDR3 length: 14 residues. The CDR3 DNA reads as TGCGCCAGCAGCTACAGGGGGGTGGACGCTGAAGCTTTCTTT. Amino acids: CASSYRGVDAEAFF.